These 25 T cell receptor beta chains were all obtained from the same sample, sequenced in a study of CD8 T cells in Susac syndrome. Random-hexamer reverse transcription was applied to roughly 0.5 to 1 ug RNA. TCRdb used MiXCR to reprocess the immunoSEQ multiplex PCR reads, holding one entry per CDR3 protein. The sample comprises approximately 150,000 distinct CDR3 sequences, approximately 96% of which are singletons, and over 0.065% rests with the top ten. The specimen was CD4+ T cells from PBMCs. The source is a human donor with Susac syndrome.

The J gene is TRBJ2-1, the V gene TRBV7-9; D call uncertain. The ends were cut back, 6 bases at V and 4 bases at J, with 10 bases in the middle. The length of the CDR3 is 13 residues. CDR1 and CDR2 from the germline V gene are SEHNR and FQNEAQ (reference sequence). The CDR3: CASSRSNYNEQFF. CDR3 DNA sequence: TGTGCCAGCAGTCGTAGTAATTACAATGAGCAGTTCTTC.

The chain couples TRBV29-1 to TRBJ1-1; 10 bases agree with TRBD1. CDR1 and CDR2 from the germline V gene are SQVTM and ANQGSEA. Trimming cost V 6 bases and J 5 bases; bases outside gene matches: 12. The CDR3 extends over 15 amino acids. CDR3 region: CSVSVTRGQGTEAFF. The CDR3 DNA follows: TGCAGCGTGAGCGTTACCCGGGGACAGGGGACTGAAGCTTTCTTT.

This rearrangement joins TRBV28 to TRBJ1-5; 7 bases are shared with TRBD1. V lost 4 bases and J lost 4; bases outside the gene matches: 13. Per germline, CDR1 MDHEN and CDR2 SYDVKM. This CDR3 has 17 residues. CDR3 region: CASSSLTAGGDNQPQHF. Here the CDR3 DNA reads TGTGCCAGCAGTTCTTTAACGGCAGGGGGGGATAATCAGCCCCAGCATTTT.

This rearrangement joins TRBV1 to TRBJ2-5. TRBV1 is marked as a pseudogene. The CDR3 is 12 residues long. The CDR3 reads CTSSQAQETQYF. For the CDR3, the DNA is TGCACCAGCAGCCAAGCCCAAGAGACCCAGTACTTC.

This chain joins TRBV6-1 and TRBJ2-1; a possible D gene is TRBD1 (5 bases). The CDR3 covers 16 residues. The germline gives CDR1 MNHNS, CDR2 SASEGT. V was pared by 2 bases and J by 5 bases, with 16 bases between. The CDR3 here is CASSEMTASTDNEQFF. The DNA of the CDR3 is TGTGCCAGCAGTGAAATGACAGCCTCTACCGACAATGAGCAGTTCTTC.

This chain joins TRBV11-1 and TRBJ1-2; D not certain. V lost 0 bases to trimming and J lost 2 bases, with 7 bases between them. Germline CDR1 is SGHAT and CDR2 is FQDESV (reference sequence). The CDR3 covers 14 residues. CDR3 region: CASSLAISNYGYTF. For the CDR3, the DNA is TGTGCCAGCAGCTTAGCGATATCGAACTATGGCTACACCTTC.

The CDR3 region is CASSPRPGPVEYF. CDR3 bases: TGTGCCAGCTCACCACGACCGGGGCCCGTTGAGTACTTC. This chain joins TRBV18 and TRBJ2-4; D tentatively fits TRBD1 or TRBD2 (5 bases each). V was pared by 1 base and J by 14 bases, with 15 bases between. The CDR3 is 13 amino acids. Germline CDR1 KGHSH, CDR2 LQKENI. Full variable domain (rest looked up from reference TRBV18 and TRBJ2-4): NAGVMQNPRHLVRRRGQEARLRCSPMKGHSHVYWYRQLPEEGLKFMVYLQKENIIDESGMPKERFSAEFPKEGPSILRIQQVVRGDSAAYFCASSPRPGPVEYFGAGTRLSVL.

The rearrangement uses TRBV7-2 and TRBJ1-1, with D hard to call. The CDR3 spans 14 residues. The V gene's germline CDR1 is SGHTA and CDR2 FQGNSA. V was pared by 1 base and J by 3 bases, with 9 bases between. CDR3: CASSLDRWDTEAFF. In DNA form, the CDR3 reads TGTGCCAGCAGCTTAGATCGTTGGGACACTGAAGCTTTCTTT.

The chain employs TRBV20-1 and TRBJ1-1; possible D gene TRBD1, 5 bases. V was clipped by 5 bases and J by 5 bases, with 15 bases between them. This CDR3 has 13 residues. Germline CDR1 DFQATT, CDR2 SNEGSKA (reference sequence). The CDR3 spells CSAVTREQTEAFF. The CDR3, as DNA: TGCAGTGCTGTTACCAGGGAACAGACTGAAGCTTTCTTT.

The genes are TRBV20-1 and TRBJ2-7, with TRBD1 as a possible D gene (6 bases). Germline lookup yields CDR1 DFQATT and CDR2 SNEGSKA (reference sequence). This CDR3 is built from 11 residues. V gave up 5 bases and J gave up 5 bases, with 10 bases separating them. The DNA of the CDR3 is TGCAGTGCTCACAGGGATCACGAGCAGTACTTC. It encodes CSAHRDHEQYF.

The V gene is TRBV4-1, the J gene TRBJ2-1; D ambiguous. Trimming stripped 1 base from V and 4 bases from J, with 8 bases between. The CDR3 has 14 amino acids. CDR1 MGHRA and CDR2 YSYEKL come from the germline V gene. CDR3 in amino acids: CASSQADLYNEQFF. In nucleotides, the CDR3 is TGCGCCAGCAGCCAAGCAGACCTATACAATGAGCAGTTCTTC.

The chain couples TRBV7-9 to TRBJ1-1; TRBD1 matches at 9 bases. The CDR3 is 14 residues long. Germline CDR1 reads SEHNR; CDR2 reads FQNEAQ (reference sequence). V trimming: 5 bases; J trimming: 4 bases; junction bases outside the gene matches: 5. The CDR3 protein is CASSQQGAGTEAFF. CDR3 in DNA: TGTGCCAGCAGCCAACAGGGGGCAGGCACTGAAGCTTTCTTT.

This clonotype was seen just once. The gene calls are TRBV6-4 and TRBJ1-6, with unresolved D. Trimming left V 0 bases short and J 7 bases short, with 4 bases between. CDR3 length: 13 residues. Germline V gene data show CDR1 as MRHNA and CDR2 as SNTAGT. The CDR3 nucleotides are TGTGCCAGCAGTGACTCGACAAATTCACCCCTCCACTTT. Translated, it gives CASSDSTNSPLHF.

V gene TRBV18 combines with J gene TRBJ1-1; D call uncertain. Germline V gene data show CDR1 as KGHSH and CDR2 as LQKENI. The CDR3 length is 13 residues. Trimming shortened V by 3 bases and J by 6 bases, and 11 bases separated the two germline ends. CDR3 residues: CASSPSRSAEAFF. CDR3 DNA: TGTGCCAGCTCACCGAGTCGATCGGCTGAAGCTTTCTTT.

This chain connects TRBV4-1 to TRBJ2-7, with 9 bases lining up with TRBD1. The germline CDR1 and CDR2 sequences are MGHRA and YSYEKL. Trimming took 4 bases from V and 3 from J; bases not matched to a gene: 10. This CDR3 comprises 16 residues. CDR3 DNA sequence: TGCGCCAGCAGCCCGGCCCCGGGACAGGGATACTACGAGCAGTACTTC. It specifies CASSPAPGQGYYEQYF.

This rearrangement joins TRBV20-1 to TRBJ2-1; TRBD2 matches 8 bases. CDR3 length: 14 amino acids. The ends lost 4 bases at V and 2 bases at J; junction bases unmatched: 4. Germline CDR1 reads DFQATT; CDR2 reads SNEGSKA (reference sequence). The CDR3 nucleotides read TGCAGTGCTATTATAGCGGGGACCTACAATGAGCAGTTCTTC. Protein: CSAIIAGTYNEQFF.

This clonotype showed up just once. The chain combines TRBV9 with TRBJ2-3, with 7 nucleotides matching TRBD2. Trimming at V came to 0 bases and at J to 4 bases, leaving 5 bases not matched to a gene. Germline V gives CDR1 SGDLS, CDR2 YYNGEE. This CDR3 contains 15 residues. This chain's CDR3 is CASSVEPGGADTQYF. DNA of the CDR3: TGTGCCAGCAGCGTAGAACCGGGAGGCGCAGATACGCAGTATTTT. The full variable domain, in which reference TRBV9 and TRBJ2-3 provide the parts outside the CDR3, is DSGVTQTPKHLITATGQRVTLRCSPRSGDLSVYWYQQSLDQGLQFLIQYYNGEERAKGNILERFSAQQFPDLHSELNLSSLELGDSALYFCASSVEPGGADTQYFGPGTRLTVL.

V gene TRBV18 combines with J gene TRBJ2-1; the D is unclear. Germline V lookup: CDR1 KGHSH, CDR2 LQKENI. This CDR3 spans 12 amino acids. V lost 3 bases and J 7 bases, leaving 7 bases between the germline ends. The CDR3, as DNA: TGTGCCAGCTCACCCGCCTCGAATGAGCAGTTCTTC. Translated: CASSPASNEQFF.

This chain connects TRBV7-9 to TRBJ1-1, with 9 bases identical to TRBD1. Trimming removed 5 bases from V and 0 bases from J; junction bases left unmatched: 7. Germline loops: CDR1 SEHNR, CDR2 FQNEAQ (reference sequence). CDR3 length: 16 residues. CDR3 nucleotides: TGTGCCAGCAGCGCCGGACAGGGGAACCTGAACACTGAAGCTTTCTTT. Translation gives CASSAGQGNLNTEAFF.

The J gene is TRBJ2-7, the V gene TRBV12-3 or TRBV12-4, with D possibly matching TRBD1 (5 bases). The CDR3 has 13 residues. Trimming stripped 1 base from V and 6 bases from J, with 10 bases between. The CDR3 DNA is TGTGCCAGCAGTTTAGGGCAGGGCGGCGAGCAGTACTTC. Its protein product is CASSLGQGGEQYF.

The genes are TRBV9 and TRBJ1-5; maybe TRBD1 (6 bases). CDR1 SGDLS and CDR2 YYNGEE come from the germline V gene. V was shortened by 3 bases and J by 5 bases, with 12 bases between the two germline ends. The CDR3 runs to 14 residues. The CDR3 loop reads CASSAGQFDQPQHF. The CDR3 DNA is TGTGCCAGCAGCGCTGGACAGTTCGATCAGCCCCAGCATTTT. Full variable domain (missing parts from reference TRBV9 and TRBJ1-5): DSGVTQTPKHLITATGQRVTLRCSPRSGDLSVYWYQQSLDQGLQFLIQYYNGEERAKGNILERFSAQQFPDLHSELNLSSLELGDSALYFCASSAGQFDQPQHFGDGTRLSIL.

CDR3: CSVEQGGTEAFF. DNA of the CDR3: TGCAGCGTTGAACAGGGAGGGACTGAAGCTTTCTTT. The chain carries TRBV29-1 and TRBJ1-1, with D perhaps matching TRBD1 (5 bases). Germline V gene sequence: CDR1 SQVTM, CDR2 ANQGSEA. V dropped 2 bases and J dropped 5 bases, with 9 bases sitting between them. This CDR3 has 12 amino acids.

This clonotype was detected once. The rearrangement joins TRBV4-1 to TRBJ2-7; 9 nucleotides align to TRBD1. After removal of 3 bases from V and 5 bases from J, the junction contained 8 bases not matched to a gene. The CDR3 covers 15 residues. Germline CDR1 and CDR2: MGHRA and YSYEKL. Here the CDR3 reads CASSQPGQGVHEQYF. In DNA, the CDR3 is TGCGCCAGCAGCCAGCCGGGACAGGGTGTTCACGAGCAGTACTTC.

The chain links TRBV23-1 to TRBJ1-4, with D tentatively TRBD1 (6 bases). TRBV23-1 counts as an open reading frame of uncertain function. The CDR3 consists of 16 residues. Between the trimmed V and J ends, which lost 6 bases and 5 bases, there was a span of 19 bases. CDR3 residues: CASRRMAGGQNEKLFF. As DNA, the CDR3 is TGCGCCAGCAGACGTATGGCGGGGGGCCAAAATGAAAAACTGTTTTTT.

The CDR3 DNA follows: TGTGCCAGCAGTCAATATGGCTACACCTTC. Encoded protein: CASSQYGYTF. V and J are TRBV28 and TRBJ1-2; D remains unclear. V shed 5 bases and J shed 5 bases, with 3 bases lying between them. This CDR3 is built from 10 residues. Germline loops: CDR1 MDHEN, CDR2 SYDVKM.